Reported below is one T cell receptor (beta chain). What it binds is not known. The sample comes from a study of T-cell reconstitution after alpha-beta-depleted transplantation in children. TCRbeta library preparation incorporated unique molecular identifiers. TCRdb called the PCR reads again in MiXCR, with one record for every CDR3 protein. The sample has some 150,000 distinct CDR3 sequences; around 8.5% are singletons. Trimming left V 1 base short and J 2 bases short, with 12 bases between. The CDR3 spans 16 residues. Germline V gives CDR1 SGHTA, CDR2 FQGNSA. Study results and caveats: T-cell counts and diversity at one year post-transplant came mainly from newly produced T cells. Several hundred rapidly expanded clones from non-depleted graft cells reportedly supplied alpha-beta T cells about two months post-transplant. The origin of high day-60 TCRbeta diversity in some patients lay in surviving recipient T cells and thymic progenitors.

The chain uses TRBV7-2 and TRBJ1-3, with D unresolved. The sequence derives from a female patient aged 2 to 10 who had a stem cell transplant for congenital amegakaryocytic thrombocytopenia, so the T cells may come from the graft donor. Here the sequenced sample was PBMCs, mostly from graft donor cells, taken 180 days after TCRalphabeta/CD19-depleted stem cell transplant. This CDR3 is CASSLGKPGTGNTIYF. The CDR3 DNA reads TGTGCCAGCAGCTTAGGGAAACCGGGAACTGGAAACACCATATATTTT.